This record concerns one T cell receptor beta chain sequence. With a J-beta primer mix and a sample-barcoded 5' primer, a second PCR ran about 7 to 12 cycles. TCRdb re-derived calls from the 5' RACE reads in MiXCR, one entry per CDR3 protein. Of over 600,000 distinct CDR3 sequences in the sample, more than 50% were seen once. The sample originates from a study of blood T cells in healthy people across ages. Sequencing was done on a sample of blood. This clonotype was sampled from a middle-aged man in good health.

CDR3 protein: CSARDPYASTDTQYF. The CDR3 DNA sequence: TGCAGTGCTAGAGACCCATATGCTAGCACAGATACGCAGTATTTT. The genes are TRBV20-1 and TRBJ2-3; no firm D call. This CDR3 comprises 15 residues. Germline loops: CDR1 DFQATT, CDR2 SNEGSKA (reference sequence). Trimming left V 0 bases short and J 0 bases short, with 10 bases between.